This T cell receptor (beta chain) was recorded in a study of blood T cell repertoires in COVID-19. Study-wide background: Collection of acute and convalescent COVID-19 samples took place in the United States, Italy and Spain. PBMCs, B-cell-depleted T cells, or T cells were the source of the cDNA or gDNA that made up the material.

Germline V gene data show CDR1 as GTSNPN and CDR2 as SVGIG (reference sequence). V shed 0 bases, J shed 5 bases, and the junction held 8 bases outside the gene matches. The CDR3 loop spans 15 amino acids. As handled by the study authors: Estimation of nucleated cell counts relied on the amplification of reference gene primers. Assay: immunoSEQ multiplex PCR; the TCRdb copy retains only in-frame clones and omits some. The DNA was the basis for D and trimming; V, J and clone size are from that table. The profile shows 130,000 to 150,000 clones, roughly 76% of them singletons. V usage is TRBV30 and J usage is TRBJ1-2; 8 positions match TRBD1. Sequences were obtained from peripheral blood. This TCR was recovered from a human donor with acute or convalescent COVID-19. The donor label of this sample is uncertain. The CDR3 sequence: CAWSVGGQALYGYTF. CDR3 in DNA: TGTGCCTGGAGTGTTGGGGGACAGGCACTTTATGGCTACACCTTC.